Presented here are 9 T cell receptor beta chains from one specimen sequenced in a study of shared clonotypes between healthy human individuals. Naive CD8 cells lacked CD45RO, underwent positive selection for CCR7 and left out terminally differentiated effector memory CD45RA+ cells. Data came from immunoSEQ multiplex PCR; TCRdb stores just in-frame clones and leaves some out. Altogether about 1,900,000 clones are present, about 95% being singletons, with the ten largest covering 1.2%. Sequencing was carried out using naive CD8+ T cells sorted from blood. Receptor source: a man aged 18 to 35 in good health.

The chain has TRBV27 and TRBJ1-4; TRBD1 is a possible D gene (5 bases). Trimming shortened V by 10 bases and J by 8 bases, and 20 bases separated the two germline ends. The CDR3 covers 14 residues. Germline V gene data show CDR1 as MNHEY and CDR2 as SMNVEV (reference sequence). CDR3 in amino acids: CANFGGRLAEKLFF. Written as DNA, the CDR3 is TGTGCCAACTTTGGGGGACGTCTAGCGGAAAAACTGTTTTTT.

The chain employs TRBV5-6 and TRBJ2-7; D ambiguous. The CDR3 loop spans 13 amino acids. The germline CDR1 and CDR2 sequences are SGHDT and YYEEEE. The germline V and J ends were trimmed by 1 base and 9 bases, with 14 bases remaining between them. Here the CDR3 reads CASSLIVGFRQYF. In DNA, the CDR3 is TGTGCCAGCAGCTTGATCGTTGGGTTTCGGCAGTACTTC.

This clone showed up just once. The chain employs TRBV13 and TRBJ2-2, with 11 bases that match TRBD1. Germline-derived CDR1 and CDR2 are PRHDT and FYEKMQ (reference sequence). V lost 5 bases to trimming and J lost 7 bases; unmatched junction nucleotides: 9. The CDR3 contains 16 residues. The CDR3 DNA sequence: TGTGCCAGCAGCCTCTCCCCCGGGACAGGGGGCGGGGAGCTGTTTTTT. Translation gives CASSLSPGTGGGELFF. Based on the CDR3 plus reference TRBV13 and TRBJ2-2, the full variable domain is AAGVIQSPRHLIKEKRETATLKCYPIPRHDTVYWYQQGPGQDPQFLISFYEKMQSDKGSIPDRFSAQQFSDYHSELNMSSLELGDSALYFCASSLSPGTGGGELFFGEGSRLTVL.

This chain uses TRBV5-6 with TRBJ2-1, with 8 bases aligning to TRBD2. J lost 3 bases, V lost 4 bases, and 9 bases had no gene match. The CDR3 runs to 16 residues. Germline V CDR1 and CDR2: SGHDT, YYEEEE. The CDR3 nucleotides are TGTGCCAGCAGCCGACCCGGGGGGGCAGACTACAATGAGCAGTTCTTC. Protein: CASSRPGGADYNEQFF.

This chain uses TRBV2 with TRBJ2-7, with D possibly being TRBD1 (6 bases). Germline-derived CDR1 and CDR2 are SNHLY and FYNNEI. The ends were cut back, 6 bases at V and 2 bases at J, with 14 bases in the middle. CDR3 length equals 14 residues. The DNA for the CDR3 is TGTGCCAGCAGGACCCAGGGGTTCGCCTACGAGCAGTACTTC. It codes for CASRTQGFAYEQYF. The variable domain in full, completed from reference TRBV2 and TRBJ2-7, reads EPEVTQTPSHQVTQMGQEVILRCVPISNHLYFYWYRQILGQKVEFLVSFYNNEISEKSEIFDDQFSVERPDGSNFTLKIRSTKLEDSAMYFCASRTQGFAYEQYFGPGTRLTVT.

The chain couples TRBV5-1 to TRBJ2-3; TRBD2 matches 12 bases. V trimming: 3 bases; J trimming: 4 bases; junction bases outside the gene matches: 6. Germline assignment: CDR1 SGHRS and CDR2 YFSETQ. This CDR3 has 16 residues. In DNA form, the CDR3 reads TGCGCCAGCAGCTCAGGGCTAGCGGGAGGGCCAGATACGCAGTATTTT. It encodes CASSSGLAGGPDTQYF. The complete variable domain, with remaining parts taken from reference TRBV5-1 and TRBJ2-3, reads KAGVTQTPRYLIKTRGQQVTLSCSPISGHRSVSWYQQTPGQGLQFLFEYFSETQRNKGNFPGRFSGRQFSNSRSEMNVSTLELGDSALYLCASSSGLAGGPDTQYFGPGTRLTVL.

The rearrangement joins TRBV27 to TRBJ2-1; the D gene is possibly TRBD2 (5 bases). Per germline, CDR1 MNHEY and CDR2 SMNVEV (reference sequence). The CDR3 consists of 16 residues. Trimming cost V 6 bases and J 1 base, with 16 bases left between them. The CDR3 reads CASSFSTSGSYNEQFF. The CDR3 nucleotides read TGTGCCAGCAGCTTTTCGACCTCGGGGTCCTACAATGAGCAGTTCTTC.

This clone was found once. The chain joins TRBV2 to TRBJ2-7, with TRBD1 matching 7 bases. The germline gives CDR1 SNHLY, CDR2 FYNNEI. This CDR3 has 14 amino acids. Trimming cost V 4 bases and J 4 bases; bases outside gene matches: 7. The CDR3 region has the DNA TGTGCCAGCAGTGCAGACAGGGTCCTATACGAGCAGTACTTC. It encodes CASSADRVLYEQYF.

The chain joins TRBV9 to TRBJ1-1, with 10 nucleotides matching TRBD1. The CDR3 is made up of 15 amino acids. Trimming cost V 4 bases and J 2 bases; bases outside gene matches: 5. Germline loops: CDR1 SGDLS, CDR2 YYNGEE. CDR3 sequence: CASSYWTGGNTEAFF. The CDR3 nucleotides are TGTGCCAGCAGCTATTGGACAGGGGGAAACACTGAAGCTTTCTTT.